A single T cell receptor (beta chain) is shown here with its context. The antigen it binds to is not known. From each donor, a roughly 2.5 ml peripheral blood sample was drawn into PAXgene tubes and stored at -80 degrees C. Total RNA was isolated from whole blood with the PAXgene blood miRNA kit on an automated QIAcube, without T cell sorting. Peripheral blood from monozygotic twin pairs concordant or discordant for inflammatory bowel disease was subjected to deep TCRalpha and TCRbeta repertoire profiling with unique molecular barcoding. Smoking habits were recorded for all twin pairs, and each individual was classified as a current, former or never smoker. The entry originates in a study of monozygotic twins with inflammatory bowel disease (dated by TCRdb to the late 2010s). Broadly, across the study: The full study comprised around 28 monozygotic twin pairs: nine German pairs (four IBD-concordant, five IBD-discordant) and 19 IBD-discordant Danish pairs. Disease-associated traits were sought mainly through comparisons between IBD patients and their genetically identical healthy co-twins within discordant pairs. Each individual had, on average, about 151 000 unique TCRalpha sequences and 181 000 unique TCRbeta sequences available for analysis. Here is what the overall study found, with its caveats: Different T cell subtypes could not be distinguished in the analysis. TCRbeta repertoire diversity, by inverse Simpson index, was decreased in IBD patients compared with their healthy co-twins. Repertoire similarity did not differ between concordant and discordant twins, which could be due to limited statistical power. IBD patients shared fewer clonotypes with other individuals than healthy twins did, most markedly in patients showing signs of disease activity. Background noise and inter-individual variability may have been introduced into the repertoires by the differing immunosuppressive treatments among patients. No single strong signal or clonotype linked to IBD turned up in the results, so the idea that one exists was not supported.

The method behind the library was 5' RACE. The input for every TCR library was around 4,000 ng of total RNA. For each sample, cDNA synthesis was carried out in eight separate reactions using SMARTScribe reverse transcriptase. Unique molecular identifiers containing a 6-nucleotide sample barcode were introduced through template switching during cDNA synthesis. TCRalpha and TCRbeta cDNA was amplified by two nested PCRs of roughly 16 and 10 cycles, with bead purification after each PCR. Before amplification, cDNA was treated with uracil DNA-glycosylase and purified using the QIAquick PCR purification kit. In the second PCR, Illumina TruSeq-compatible adapters and sample-specific barcodes were added. Library quality and concentration were checked on TapeStation and Qubit, and libraries were pooled at 5 ng each. Sequencing of the pooled libraries was done on an Illumina HiSeq2500 single-index Rapid Run using custom sequencing primers and 2 x 100 bp reads. The original pipeline was this. PCR and sequencing errors were corrected by UMI-based consensus assembly using MiGEC version 1.2.6. MiXCR version 2.1.1 was used to carry out V(D)J alignment, clonotype assembly and CDR3 extraction. Normalisation of gene usage, clonotype sharing and MAIT/NKT TCR abundance was achieved by analysing the top 1000, 10 000 and 20 000 clonotypes per sample. Diversity was computed as the inverse Simpson index with the vegan R package after downsampling to 27 000 UMIs. Paired Mann-Whitney U tests were applied to discordant twin pairs, and Benjamini-Hochberg correction was used for multiple testing. TCRdb reprocessed the reads and lists each CDR3 protein sequence as a single entry, with no DNA. These V and J calls originate from TCRdb's pipeline instead of the authors' own analysis. The sample table records 330,000 or so distinct CDR3 sequences. Under 2.5% of the sample lies in the top ten.

The germline V gene provides CDR1 MNHEY and CDR2 SVGEGT. From the cysteine up to the phenylalanine, the CDR3 has a length of 16 residues. No DNA is recorded. This chain joins TRBV6-2 or TRBV6-3 to TRBJ2-5; there is no DNA to check the TCRdb D call of TRBD2. The TCR originated in a human donor with ulcerative colitis or Crohn's disease, or a healthy co-twin of an affected twin (not recorded which). Material: blood. The CDR3 region reads CASNYPGLATQETQYF.